This T cell receptor beta chain was identified in a study of blood T cells in healthy people across ages (dated by TCRdb to between 2015 and 2017). Concerning the study at large: Template switching captured roughly one uniquely barcoded TCR beta cDNA molecule per two T cells in model experiments. Age-related changes in TCR beta repertoire diversity were measured in the study by deep sequencing normalized with unique cDNA molecular identifiers. The donors were split into four age groups: young (average around 15 years), middle-aged (about 40), aged (approximately 60) and long-lived (approximately 80). To avoid experimental bias, donors of different ages were distributed randomly across sequencing lanes. The study analyzed two additional independent replicas of 1 million unique cDNA reads from the same blood draw for two donors, one aged 18 to 30 and one aged 80 or older.

Receptor amplification or capture employed 5' RACE. Sequencing instrument: Illumina HiSeq 2500. The second PCR ran for about 6 to 12 cycles and used a J-beta primer mix along with a sample-barcoded 5' primer. A template-switch 5' adaptor carrying 12 random nucleotides introduced a unique molecular identifier onto each TCR beta cDNA molecule. Each sample yielded at least 2.5 million CDR3-containing paired-end reads. First-strand cDNA was synthesized from all RNA with the Mint cDNA synthesis kit, primed by a TRBC-specific oligonucleotide. Following uracil-DNA glycosylase treatment, all cDNA underwent a first 18-cycle PCR with the universal primers M1SS and BC2_uni_R. The paper's processing steps were these. For normalization, 1 million high-quality reads, each with a distinct molecular identifier, were randomly selected from each sample. Reads sharing molecular identifiers were discarded rather than binned into consensus sequences. MiTCR, with a Q25 quality threshold and the strictest error-elimination algorithm, was used for CDR3 identification, clonotype clustering and error correction. A nonparametric unseen species model with Euler transformation was used to estimate lower-bound total TCR beta diversity. The raw public reads went through TCRdb reprocessing: fastp at Q25, MiXCR clone calling, in-frame beta chains kept. A single entry per CDR3 protein holds the most common genes and DNA from its merged rows. The V and J calls and clone size are TCRdb's, not the authors'. The sample table records 650,000 to 800,000 distinct CDR3 sequences; 40% to 50% of these occur just once. The top ten constitute about a fifth of the sample.

What the research found in general, with its limitations: There was a strong correlation between observed TCR beta diversity and the percentage of naive T cells measured by flow cytometry. Because profiling used bulk unsorted PBMCs, naive and antigen-experienced compartments could not be compared conclusively. Compared with the aged group, the long-lived group had more naive CD4+ T cells, fewer expanded clones and increased TCR diversity, a pattern suggesting age selection. Estimates of total diversity based on one million sequenced T cells were regarded as lower bounds and as underestimates. As age increased, observed TCR beta diversity per million T cells dropped in a roughly linear way, and a significant reduction was already evident by age about 40. Because donor CMV infection status was unknown, age-related changes in expanded clonotypes were potentially confounded.

The donors were roughly 38 Caucasian individuals from Russia, aged 6 to 90 years, who were systemically healthy. Approximately 10 milliliters of peripheral blood were collected from each donor into EDTA-treated Vacutainer tubes. Ficoll-Paque density-gradient centrifugation was used to isolate PBMCs, with at least 6.5 million per sample. Total RNA was extracted from PBMCs with Trizol reagent, with at least 5 micrograms obtained per sample. Naive CD45RAhigh/CD27high T cell percentages were measured by flow cytometry on a PBMC aliquot from every donor. CDR1 SGHRS and CDR2 YFSETQ were looked up in the germline V gene. Inclusive of the bounding cysteine and phenylalanine, the CDR3 is 12 residues long. This entry keeps only the CDR3 DNA: 36 bases, framed from base 1. In its sample, this clonotype was seen many times. This clone's antigen is unknown. Its ends do not fully match the called genes, so a read error is possible.

The sequenced sample consisted of blood. This receptor was taken from a man aged 60 to 69 in good health. Here the chain combines TRBV5-1 and TRBJ2-5; there is no confident call for the D gene. The DNA sequence reads TGTGCCAGCAGCTTAGACCTGGAGACCCAGTACTTC. The resulting protein is CASSLDLETQYF.